This T cell receptor (beta chain) originates from a study of PD-1 blockade in classical Hodgkin lymphoma. As to this clone: Antigen: not known.

Time point in this sample: cycle 4 day 1 (C4D1), after 6 weeks of nivolumab. Every patient had relapsed following autologous stem cell transplantation, and cohorts differed in brentuximab vedotin exposure. Purification of CD4+ T cells from thawed PBMCs was achieved by magnetic negative selection. This CDR3 comprises 16 residues. Trimming cost V 6 bases and J 5 bases; bases outside gene matches: 13. Germline-derived CDR1 and CDR2 are LNHDA and SQIVND (reference sequence). The study's findings and limits: Sources of repertoire differences remain undefined, possibly disease activity or prior therapy. Individuals initiating nivolumab under 1 year after ASCT were excluded.

Assay: immunoSEQ multiplex PCR; the TCRdb copy retains only in-frame clones and omits some. The sample carries about 22,000 clones, about 72% recorded once. J is TRBJ2-7 and V is TRBV19; 10 positions match TRBD1. This material consisted of CD4+ T cells from blood, taken before the fourth cycle of nivolumab. The receptor was derived from a human donor with classical Hodgkin lymphoma. The CDR3 protein is CASSYLAGTGEHEQYF. The CDR3 DNA follows: TGTGCCAGTAGCTACCTGGCCGGGACAGGGGAACACGAGCAGTACTTC.